This T cell receptor (beta chain) was captured in a study of cytomegalovirus exposure and HLA in healthy donors. PCR involved 60 Vbeta and 13 Jbeta primers. TCRdb keeps only in-frame clones here, not all; method: immunoSEQ multiplex PCR. The data show 100,000 to 150,000 clones, around 77% seen once. Input material: PBMCs. This TCR came from a male donor in good health and CMV-seropositive.

CDR3 in DNA: TGTGCCAGCACCAGATCACAGGGGACGCGTGCCTACAATGAGCAGTTCTTC. Encoded protein: CASTRSQGTRAYNEQFF. The chain recombines TRBV7-9 with TRBJ2-1; 7 bases line up with TRBD1. The CDR3 has 17 residues. Germline assignment: CDR1 SEHNR and CDR2 FQNEAQ (reference sequence). The J segment lost 2 bases and the V segment lost 7 bases, leaving 14 bases of the junction unmatched.